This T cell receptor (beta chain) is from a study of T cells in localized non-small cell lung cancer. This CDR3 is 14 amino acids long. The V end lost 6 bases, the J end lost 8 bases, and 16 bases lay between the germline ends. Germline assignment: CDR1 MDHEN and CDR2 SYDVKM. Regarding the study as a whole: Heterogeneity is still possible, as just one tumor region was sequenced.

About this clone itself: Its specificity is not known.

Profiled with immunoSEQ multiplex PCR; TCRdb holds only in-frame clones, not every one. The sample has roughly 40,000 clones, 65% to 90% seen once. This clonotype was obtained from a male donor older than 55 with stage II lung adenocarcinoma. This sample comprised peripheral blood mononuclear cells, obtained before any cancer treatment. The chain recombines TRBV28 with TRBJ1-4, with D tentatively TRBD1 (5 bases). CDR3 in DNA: TGTGCCAGCAGCTTCCCCGGGGGGAGGGAAAAACTGTTTTTT. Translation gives CASSFPGGREKLFF.